One sample yielded the 5 T cell receptor beta chains listed below, sequenced in a study of CD8 T cells in ankylosing spondylitis. Study observations and caveats: Blood from ankylosing spondylitis patients appeared to carry a characteristic roughly eight-variant TCR beta motif.

One entry per CDR3 protein results from TCRdb running MiXCR on the 5' RACE reads. The sample holds hundreds of thousands of distinct CDR3 sequences; about 12% are singletons and the top ten take approximately 7%. No antigen is known for these receptors. Specimen: blood, either unsorted or a sorted T cell fraction (not recorded which). The receptors stem from a male donor with ankylosing spondylitis.

This clonotype was seen at least ten times. V gene TRBV5-1 combines with J gene TRBJ1-2; 7 bases are a match to TRBD1. The CDR3 sequence is 14 residues long. Germline lookup yields CDR1 SGHRS and CDR2 YFSETQ. With V trimmed by 2 bases and J by 2 bases, 3 bases remained unmatched. For the CDR3, the DNA is TGCGCCAGCAGCTTTGGGACAGCGAACTATGGCTACACCTTC. Its protein product is CASSFGTANYGYTF.

This clonotype was observed a handful of times. The chain employs TRBV10-3 and TRBJ2-7; D not resolved. The CDR3 loop spans 13 amino acids. Per germline, CDR1 ENHRY and CDR2 SYGVKD. V gave up 7 bases and J gave up 7 bases, with 17 bases separating them. CDR3 sequence (DNA): TGTGCCATCATGACACCCTCTTCCCCGGAGCAGTACTTC. Protein: CAIMTPSSPEQYF.

This clonotype was counted only a few times. The chain recombines TRBV20-1 with TRBJ2-1, with D uncertain. The V end was cut by 3 bases, the J end by 5 bases, with 14 bases between. This CDR3 has 14 residues. Germline lookup yields CDR1 DFQATT and CDR2 SNEGSKA (reference sequence). Written as DNA, the CDR3 is TGCAGTGCTAGTAATTTTGGGCTTAACAATGAGCAGTTCTTC. Translated, it gives CSASNFGLNNEQFF.

This clonotype has ten or more counts. CDR3 DNA: TGCGCCAGCAGCATAGACAGTACTGGCAATCAGCCCCAGCATTTT. Encoded protein: CASSIDSTGNQPQHF. J is TRBJ1-5 and V is TRBV5-1, with D possibly TRBD1 on 5 matching bases. The CDR3 has 15 residues. Germline V lookup: CDR1 SGHRS, CDR2 YFSETQ. The V end lost 4 bases, the J end lost 2 bases, and 13 bases lay between the germline ends.

About this clonotype: Compared with germline, one end of the junction differs, possibly owing to a read error. This chain links TRBV7-2 with TRBJ1-6; 7 nucleotides match TRBD1. The CDR3 runs to 13 residues. The V gene's germline CDR1 is SGHTA and CDR2 FQGNSA. CDR3 in amino acids: CASSSDRTAPLHF. CDR3 in DNA: TGTGCCAGCAGCTCGGACAGGACGGCACCCCTTCACTTT.